These 29 T cell receptor beta chains were all obtained from the same sample, sequenced in a study of OX40 agonist ivuxolimab in advanced cancers. The assay was immunoSEQ multiplex PCR, and TCRdb's table has in-frame clones only and misses some. The sample includes 71,000 or so clones, roughly three quarters seen only once; the top ten take approximately 5%. The material sequenced was CD4+ or CD8+ T cells sorted from blood, taken in a trial of the OX40 agonist ivuxolimab. All receptors derive from an adult with an advanced solid tumor such as melanoma, head and neck, liver or kidney cancer.

The J gene is TRBJ1-3, the V gene TRBV25-1, with D unresolved. This CDR3 contains 16 residues. V was trimmed by 4 bases and J by 4 bases, leaving 17 bases between them. Looked up from germline, CDR1 is MGHDK and CDR2 is SYGVNS. CDR3 region: CASSGPRELAGNTIYF. The DNA of the CDR3 is TGTGCCAGCAGTGGCCCACGGGAGTTAGCGGGAAACACCATATATTTT.

J is TRBJ2-5 and V is TRBV28; no firm D call. Trimming took 4 bases from V and 0 from J, leaving 6 bases between them. Germline values: CDR1 MDHEN, CDR2 SYDVKM. This CDR3 has 13 residues. CDR3 bases: TGTGCCAGCAGTTCCCCGGACCAAGAGACCCAGTACTTC. Translation: CASSSPDQETQYF.

A single count supports this clone. This CDR3 is CAWSVSGTYTF. Written as DNA, the CDR3 is TGTGCCTGGAGTGTCTCCGGTACCTACACCTTC. V and J are TRBV30 and TRBJ1-2; no reliable D call. The V gene's germline CDR1 is GTSNPN and CDR2 SVGIG (reference sequence). V lost 0 bases and J 10 bases, leaving 9 bases between the germline ends. The CDR3 has 11 residues.

This chain connects TRBV6-1 to TRBJ1-1, with D perhaps TRBD1 (6 bases). The CDR3 loop spans 14 amino acids. Germline V gene sequence: CDR1 MNHNS, CDR2 SASEGT. Deletions cut 5 bases from V and 10 bases from J, with 20 bases between. The chain's CDR3 is CASSPPDSPSRAFF. CDR3 DNA: TGTGCCAGCAGTCCACCGGACAGCCCGTCTCGAGCTTTCTTT.

The rearrangement joins TRBV15 to TRBJ2-2, with D unclear. Germline V CDR1 and CDR2: LNHNV, YYDKDF (reference sequence). V was cut by 0 bases and J by 1 base, with 18 bases left in between. The CDR3 consists of 19 residues. CDR3 sequence: CATSRDGGRTRGNTGELFF. Written as DNA, the CDR3 is TGTGCCACCAGCAGAGATGGCGGACGAACCCGAGGGAACACCGGGGAGCTGTTTTTT.

V gene TRBV11-2 combines with J gene TRBJ2-7; no clear D. The V gene's germline CDR1 is SGHAT and CDR2 FQNNGV. The CDR3 loop spans 14 amino acids. Trimming cost V 4 bases and J 2 bases, with 12 bases left between them. CDR3 sequence reads: CASSSPASTYEQYF. The DNA of the CDR3 is TGTGCCAGCAGCTCCCCAGCAAGTACCTACGAGCAGTACTTC. The variable domain in full, completed from reference TRBV11-2 and TRBJ2-7, reads EAGVAQSPRYKIIEKRQSVAFWCNPISGHATLYWYQQILGQGPKLLIQFQNNGVVDDSQLPKDRFSAERLKGVDSTLKIQPAKLEDSAVYLCASSSPASTYEQYFGPGTRLTVT.

The chain combines TRBV7-9 with TRBJ1-1; D gene uncertain. The V gene's germline CDR1 is SEHNR and CDR2 FQNEAQ (reference sequence). The V and J ends lost 3 bases and 1 base respectively, with 6 bases between them. The CDR3 runs to 13 residues. CDR3 residues: CASSFIPNTEAFF. CDR3 nucleotide sequence: TGTGCCAGCAGCTTTATACCGAACACTGAAGCTTTCTTT.

The gene calls are TRBV5-3 and TRBJ2-7; D perhaps matches TRBD2 (7 bases). TRBV5-3 is an ORF for which the function is uncertain. Trimming stripped 0 bases from V and 4 bases from J, with 17 bases between. This CDR3 contains 16 residues. CDR3 in DNA: TGTGCCAGAAGCTTGGAAGGTGGGGGGGCCACTTACGAGCAGTACTTC. Translation gives CARSLEGGGATYEQYF.

J is TRBJ2-5 and V is TRBV2, with 7 bases identical to TRBD1. CDR3 length: 13 residues. CDR1 is SNHLY and CDR2 is FYNNEI in the germline V gene. The trim removed 5 bases at V and 13 bases at J, leaving 13 bases unmatched. The CDR3 bases are TGTGCCAGCAGTCCGTTGACGGACAGGTACCCGTACTTC. Translating gives CASSPLTDRYPYF.

J is TRBJ2-1 and V is TRBV7-3; D unclear. Germline CDR1 and CDR2: SGHTA and FQGTGA. The CDR3 spans 12 residues. V gave up 6 bases and J gave up 12 bases, with 15 bases separating them. CDR3 sequence reads: CASRLTHVGQFF. For the CDR3, the DNA is TGTGCCAGCAGGTTGACGCACGTCGGGCAGTTCTTC.

The chain uses TRBV4-3 and TRBJ2-3; D gene unclear. The CDR3 runs 13 residues. V was pared by 1 base and J by 6 bases, with 8 bases between. Germline assignment: CDR1 LGHNA and CDR2 YSLEER. CDR3 nucleotides: TGCGCCAGCAGCCAAGGACCGGAGGATACGCAGTATTTT. It is translated as CASSQGPEDTQYF.

The chain's CDR3 is CASSLVSVTTEAFF. CDR3 DNA sequence: TGTGCCAGCAGCTTAGTGTCGGTTACCACTGAAGCTTTCTTT. V gene TRBV7-9 combines with J gene TRBJ1-1, with no clear D. The length of the CDR3 is 14 residues. Germline V CDR1 and CDR2: SEHNR, FQNEAQ (reference sequence). V lost 1 base and J 4 bases, leaving 10 bases between the germline ends.

The chain recombines TRBV27 with TRBJ1-6; D unclear. CDR1 MNHEY and CDR2 SMNVEV come from the germline V gene (reference sequence). Trimming removed 6 bases from V and 6 bases from J, with 18 bases in between. This CDR3 has 16 amino acids. The chain's CDR3 is CASRTLNRDINSPLHF. CDR3 nucleotides: TGTGCCAGCAGAACATTAAACCGGGATATTAATTCACCCCTCCACTTT.

This sequence joins TRBV5-1 and TRBJ1-4; 9 bases are a match to TRBD1. CDR3 length equals 16 residues. Germline V gene data show CDR1 as SGHRS and CDR2 as YFSETQ. Trimming took 2 bases from V and 2 from J; bases not matched to a gene: 4. In DNA, the CDR3 is TGCGCCAGCAGCTTCATGGGGACAGGGACTAATGAAAAACTGTTTTTT. Its protein product is CASSFMGTGTNEKLFF.

The J gene is TRBJ2-3, the V gene TRBV5-8; possibly TRBD1 for D (6 bases). Trimming left V 3 bases short and J 5 bases short, with 16 bases between. The CDR3 sequence is 15 residues long. Germline CDR1 SGHTS, CDR2 YDEGEE. CDR3: CASSSRFQGLDTQYF. The CDR3 bases are TGTGCCAGCAGCTCACGGTTTCAGGGGCTAGATACGCAGTATTTT.

This chain uses TRBV5-1 with TRBJ1-1; 8 bases are a match to TRBD1. The germline gives CDR1 SGHRS, CDR2 YFSETQ. The CDR3 is made up of 16 amino acids. The junction had 14 bases not matched to a gene; V was cut back by 4 bases and J by 6 bases. The CDR3 sequence: CASSDGRQGNLAEAFF. The CDR3 region has the DNA TGCGCCAGCAGCGACGGACGACAGGGGAATCTTGCTGAAGCTTTCTTT.

This clone appeared once. The chain employs TRBV29-1 and TRBJ1-2, with 7 bases matching TRBD1. This CDR3 is 15 amino acids long. Germline assignment: CDR1 SQVTM and CDR2 ANQGSEA. V was clipped by 6 bases and J by 5 bases; unmatched bases: 15. CDR3 nucleotide sequence: TGCAGCGTCTTAGGACAGGCCGCCTCCCTATATGGCTACACCTTC. It yields the protein CSVLGQAASLYGYTF.

The genes are TRBV14 and TRBJ2-2, with TRBD2 matching over 9 bases. Looked up from germline, CDR1 is SGHDN and CDR2 is FVKESK. V lost 10 bases, J lost 5 bases, and 11 bases stayed unmatched. CDR3 size: 15 residues. Written as DNA, the CDR3 is TGTGCCACGAGAAAAGCGGGGGGACGTACCGGGGAGCTGTTTTTT. It codes for CATRKAGGRTGELFF. The full variable domain, its missing parts supplied by reference TRBV14 and TRBJ2-2, is EAGVTQFPSHSVIEKGQTVTLRCDPISGHDNLYWYRRVMGKEIKFLLHFVKESKQDESGMPNNRFLAERTGGTYSTLKVQPAELEDSGVYFCATRKAGGRTGELFFGEGSRLTVL.

The rearrangement uses TRBV4-3 and TRBJ2-2; 12 bases are shared with TRBD1. Germline CDR1 and CDR2: LGHNA and YSLEER. This CDR3 comprises 19 residues. V lost 4 bases and J lost 5; bases outside the gene matches: 14. CDR3 sequence reads: CASSPAPPGQGAGTGELFF. Here the CDR3 DNA reads TGCGCCAGCAGCCCCGCCCCGCCGGGACAGGGGGCCGGAACCGGGGAGCTGTTTTTT.

As regards this clone: The sample has other DNA sequences that encode this CDR3 too. The rearrangement uses TRBV7-8 and TRBJ1-1; weak D call: TRBD1 (6 bases). CDR3 length equals 14 residues. V was cut by 3 bases and J by 0 bases, with 8 bases left in between. The germline V gene encodes CDR1 SGHVS and CDR2 FQNEAQ. DNA of the CDR3: TGTGCCAGCAGCTTCGGACAGTTGAACACTGAAGCTTTCTTT. This translates into CASSFGQLNTEAFF.

J is TRBJ1-2 and V is TRBV6-6; TRBD1 is a possible D gene (6 bases). Germline V lookup: CDR1 MNHNY, CDR2 SVGAGI (reference sequence). This CDR3 comprises 13 residues. V lost 10 bases and J 10 bases, leaving 22 bases between the germline ends. The CDR3 coding sequence is TGTGCCACCTACCCCGGGTCAGGGGAGGACTACACCTTC. This codes for CATYPGSGEDYTF.

The chain recombines TRBV19 with TRBJ1-3; D not resolved. Germline V gene lookup returns CDR1 LNHDA and CDR2 SQIVND (reference sequence). CDR3 size: 13 residues. Trimming cost V 3 bases and J 4 bases, with 7 bases left between them. In nucleotides, the CDR3 is TGTGCCAGTAGTATCCGTGACGGAAACACCATATATTTT. Translating it yields CASSIRDGNTIYF.

The J gene is TRBJ1-4, the V gene TRBV10-2; 7 nucleotides line up with TRBD1. Germline values: CDR1 WSHSY, CDR2 SAAADI. Losses at the gene ends were 4 bases for V and 7 bases for J; bases not matched to a gene: 3. This CDR3 spans 13 amino acids. CDR3 residues: CASSGDRAEKLFF. The CDR3 nucleotides read TGCGCCAGCAGTGGCGACAGGGCTGAAAAACTGTTTTTT.

V gene TRBV6-1 combines with J gene TRBJ1-3; TRBD1 matches at 9 bases. J was trimmed by 5 bases and V by 0 bases; bases with no gene match: 2. In germline, CDR1 is MNHNS, CDR2 SASEGT. This CDR3 spans 15 amino acids. The CDR3 sequence is CASSEAGQGRNTIYF. Written as DNA, the CDR3 is TGTGCCAGCAGTGAAGCGGGACAGGGAAGAAACACCATATATTTT.

This sequence joins TRBV2 and TRBJ2-4, with 7 bases matching TRBD1. CDR1 and CDR2 from the germline V gene are SNHLY and FYNNEI. The CDR3 loop spans 15 amino acids. With V trimmed by 6 bases and J by 1 base, 6 bases remained unmatched. The CDR3, as DNA: TGTGCCAGCAGGGTCAGGGGGACGGCCAAAAACATTCAGTACTTC. Translated: CASRVRGTAKNIQYF. Based on the CDR3 plus reference TRBV2 and TRBJ2-4, the full variable domain is EPEVTQTPSHQVTQMGQEVILRCVPISNHLYFYWYRQILGQKVEFLVSFYNNEISEKSEIFDDQFSVERPDGSNFTLKIRSTKLEDSAMYFCASRVRGTAKNIQYFGAGTRLSVL.

The V and J genes are TRBV11-2 and TRBJ2-3, with D hard to call. The CDR3 has 13 residues. Looked up from germline, CDR1 is SGHAT and CDR2 is FQNNGV. Trimming took 5 bases from V and 0 from J, leaving 6 bases between them. The CDR3, as DNA: TGTGCCAGCAGCATCTCAAGCACAGATACGCAGTATTTT. Protein sequence: CASSISSTDTQYF.

This clone was recorded only once. This chain links TRBV7-3 with TRBJ2-6; D gene uncertain. Germline V lookup: CDR1 SGHTA, CDR2 FQGTGA. V shed 1 base and J shed 3 bases, with 4 bases lying between them. There are 14 residues in the CDR3. The CDR3, as DNA: TGTGCCAGCAGCTTAAATGATGGGGCCAACGTCCTGACTTTC. This gives the protein CASSLNDGANVLTF.

The chain uses TRBV5-1 and TRBJ2-7, with TRBD1 identical over 9 bases. CDR3 size: 15 residues. CDR1 is SGHRS, CDR2 YFSETQ, per germline. V lost 3 bases to trimming and J lost 6 bases; unmatched junction nucleotides: 10. Written as DNA, the CDR3 is TGCGCCAGCAGCTCTACCGGGACAGGGCTTCGCGAGCAGTACTTC. This gives the protein CASSSTGTGLREQYF.

This chain uses TRBV6-5 with TRBJ1-5, with a weak D call TRBD1 (5 bases). Germline V gives CDR1 MNHEY, CDR2 SVGAGI. V was pared by 0 bases and J by 1 base, with 7 bases between. CDR3 length: 15 amino acids. The chain's CDR3 is CASSYSTGSNQPQHF. CDR3 in DNA: TGTGCCAGCAGTTACTCTACAGGAAGCAATCAGCCCCAGCATTTT.